These T cell receptor beta chains were read from a single sample in a study of preoperative IRX-2 immunotherapy in early breast cancer. The repertoire was sequenced with immunoSEQ multiplex PCR; TCRdb's copy has only in-frame clones and lacks some. The data show about 26,000 clones, around 91% seen once. The specimen was collected from a patient treated with IRX-2 immunotherapy. Every receptor here comes from a human donor with breast cancer. CDR3s include the opening cysteine and the closing phenylalanine or tryptophan. The order of the fields is clone size, D gene, V gene, J gene, CDR3 DNA, CDR3 protein. D genes are given only for firm matches. Some rows mark clone size as missing; the rest say once, few, many or name a class of expanded clone.

NA	NA	TRBV11-2	TRBJ1-1	TGTGCCAGCAGCCTCGGAAACCTGAACACTGAAGCTTTCTTT	CASSLGNLNTEAFF
NA	TRBD2	TRBV5-1	TRBJ2-5	TGCGCCAGCAGTTCAGACCCTAGCGGGCCCCAAGAGACCCAGTACTTC	CASSSDPSGPQETQYF
NA	TRBD2	TRBV5-4	TRBJ2-5	TGTGCCAGCAGCCCCCCCGGGGGGGAAGGGTCAGAGACCCAGTACTTC	CASSPPGGEGSETQYF
once	NA	TRBV4-2	TRBJ2-7	TGTGCCAGCAGCCCGGGGGGTACAGGGAGCTCCTACGAGCAGTACTTC	CASSPGGTGSSYEQYF
NA	NA	TRBV5-1	TRBJ2-5	TGCGCCAGCAGAGGGAGCCGGGAGACCCAGTACTTC	CASRGSRETQYF
NA	NA	TRBV18	TRBJ2-5	TGTGCCAGCTCAGAGGATCAGAAGGAGACCCAGTACTTC	CASSEDQKETQYF
NA	NA	TRBV7-6	TRBJ2-7	TGTGCCAGCAGCTTAGCCCAGGGGAGGGCCTACGAGCAGTACTTC	CASSLAQGRAYEQYF
NA	NA	TRBV10-2	TRBJ1-2	TGCGCCAGCAGTGAGTCCGGGGGCTACACCTTC	CASSESGGYTF
once	TRBD1	TRBV6-5	TRBJ1-2	TGTGCCAGCAGTCAACCCCCGGGACAGTCTGGCTACACCTTC	CASSQPPGQSGYTF
NA	NA	TRBV29-1	TRBJ2-5	TGCAGCGTTTCCCCTAAGGGGGAGACCCAGTACTTC	CSVSPKGETQYF
NA	TRBD1	TRBV30	TRBJ1-5	TGTGCCTGGGGACAGGAGGCGAATCAGCCCCAGCATTTT	CAWGQEANQPQHF
NA	NA	TRBV14	TRBJ2-1	TGTGCCAGCAGCACGGCGGCGAGGCAGCCCTACAATGAGCAGTTCTTC	CASSTAARQPYNEQFF
once	NA	TRBV6-5	TRBJ2-5	TGTGCCAGCAGTTACTCGATAATCGGGGAGACCCAGTACTTC	CASSYSIIGETQYF
few	NA	TRBV27	TRBJ1-2	TGTGCCAGCAGTTTCCGAAGGGTCGGCCAGGGGGGCTACACCTTC	CASSFRRVGQGGYTF
NA	NA	TRBV5-1	TRBJ1-2	TGCGCCAGCAGCCCCCTAGACATCAACTATGGCTACACCTTC	CASSPLDINYGYTF
NA	NA	TRBV5-1	TRBJ2-5	TGCGCCAGCAGCTTTCCCCAGGGGTTTAGGGGCTCCCAAGAGACCCAGTACTTC	CASSFPQGFRGSQETQYF
NA	TRBD1	TRBV28	TRBJ2-5	TGTGCCAGCTCCAGGGGGCAGGGTAGGGAGACCCAGTACTTC	CASSRGQGRETQYF
NA	NA	TRBV9	TRBJ2-3	TGTGCCAGCAGCGTGTACGGGACCCACACAGATACGCAGTATTTT	CASSVYGTHTDTQYF
NA	NA	TRBV7-2	TRBJ1-6	TGTGCCAGCAGCTTACTACGTACACGCCTCCACTTT	CASSLLRTRLHF
NA	NA	TRBV27	TRBJ2-5	TGTGCCAGCAGTTCCGACACAAAGGGGGAGACCCAGTACTTC	CASSSDTKGETQYF
NA	NA	TRBV15	TRBJ1-2	TGTGCCACCAGCAGAGTCGGCGGCTACACCTTC	CATSRVGGYTF
NA	NA	TRBV28	TRBJ1-3	TGTGCCAGCAGTTTATCCGGAAACACCATATATTTT	CASSLSGNTIYF
once	TRBD1	TRBV5-1	TRBJ2-2	TGCGCCAGCAGTAGTGGACAGGGACACGCCGGGGAGCTGTTTTTT	CASSSGQGHAGELFF
NA	NA	TRBV5-4	TRBJ2-1	TGTGCCAGCAGCTCCCCGGGACTGGGATCGAATGAGCAGTTCTTC	CASSSPGLGSNEQFF
NA	NA	TRBV29-1	TRBJ2-7	TGCAGCGTTGAAGAGCGGGATAACTCCTACGAGCAGTACTTC	CSVEERDNSYEQYF
NA	NA	TRBV28	TRBJ1-5	TGTGCCACCGCTAATAGCAATCAGCCCCAGCATTTT	CATANSNQPQHF
NA	TRBD1	TRBV19	TRBJ2-6	TGTGCCAGTAGTATAATTAGAGGGGGCGCAATATCTGGGGCCAACGTCCTGACTTTC	CASSIIRGGAISGANVLTF
NA	NA	TRBV5-4	TRBJ2-1	TGTGCCAGCAGCTTGTCTGGGGCTACATACAATGAGCAGTTCTTC	CASSLSGATYNEQFF
NA	NA	TRBV11-2	TRBJ2-1	TGTGCCAGCAGCTTAATAGCCGATGTATTGGAGCAGTTCTTC	CASSLIADVLEQFF
NA	TRBD2	TRBV5-6	TRBJ2-2	TGTGCCAGCAGCCCGCTTGCGGGAGGACTCACCGGGGAGCTGTTTTTT	CASSPLAGGLTGELFF
NA	NA	TRBV5-1	TRBJ2-7	TGCGCCAGCAGCCTGGTGGGCAGTTCCTACGAGCAGTACTTC	CASSLVGSSYEQYF
NA	TRBD1	TRBV6-1	TRBJ2-7	TGTGCCAGCAGAAGGGGACAGGGCAACTACGAGCAGTACTTC	CASRRGQGNYEQYF
NA	TRBD2	TRBV7-8	TRBJ2-1	TGTGCCAGCAGGCGACGGGGGGGCCCCCACAATGAGCAGTTCTTC	CASRRRGGPHNEQFF
NA	TRBD1	TRBV2	TRBJ1-1	TGTGCCAGCAGTGGACAGGGGAACACTGAAGCTTTCTTT	CASSGQGNTEAFF
NA	NA	TRBV4-2	TRBJ2-1	TGTGCCAGCAGCCCCGGATTCCGGGACGGTTCAATGATGGGGCAGTTCTTC	CASSPGFRDGSMMGQFF